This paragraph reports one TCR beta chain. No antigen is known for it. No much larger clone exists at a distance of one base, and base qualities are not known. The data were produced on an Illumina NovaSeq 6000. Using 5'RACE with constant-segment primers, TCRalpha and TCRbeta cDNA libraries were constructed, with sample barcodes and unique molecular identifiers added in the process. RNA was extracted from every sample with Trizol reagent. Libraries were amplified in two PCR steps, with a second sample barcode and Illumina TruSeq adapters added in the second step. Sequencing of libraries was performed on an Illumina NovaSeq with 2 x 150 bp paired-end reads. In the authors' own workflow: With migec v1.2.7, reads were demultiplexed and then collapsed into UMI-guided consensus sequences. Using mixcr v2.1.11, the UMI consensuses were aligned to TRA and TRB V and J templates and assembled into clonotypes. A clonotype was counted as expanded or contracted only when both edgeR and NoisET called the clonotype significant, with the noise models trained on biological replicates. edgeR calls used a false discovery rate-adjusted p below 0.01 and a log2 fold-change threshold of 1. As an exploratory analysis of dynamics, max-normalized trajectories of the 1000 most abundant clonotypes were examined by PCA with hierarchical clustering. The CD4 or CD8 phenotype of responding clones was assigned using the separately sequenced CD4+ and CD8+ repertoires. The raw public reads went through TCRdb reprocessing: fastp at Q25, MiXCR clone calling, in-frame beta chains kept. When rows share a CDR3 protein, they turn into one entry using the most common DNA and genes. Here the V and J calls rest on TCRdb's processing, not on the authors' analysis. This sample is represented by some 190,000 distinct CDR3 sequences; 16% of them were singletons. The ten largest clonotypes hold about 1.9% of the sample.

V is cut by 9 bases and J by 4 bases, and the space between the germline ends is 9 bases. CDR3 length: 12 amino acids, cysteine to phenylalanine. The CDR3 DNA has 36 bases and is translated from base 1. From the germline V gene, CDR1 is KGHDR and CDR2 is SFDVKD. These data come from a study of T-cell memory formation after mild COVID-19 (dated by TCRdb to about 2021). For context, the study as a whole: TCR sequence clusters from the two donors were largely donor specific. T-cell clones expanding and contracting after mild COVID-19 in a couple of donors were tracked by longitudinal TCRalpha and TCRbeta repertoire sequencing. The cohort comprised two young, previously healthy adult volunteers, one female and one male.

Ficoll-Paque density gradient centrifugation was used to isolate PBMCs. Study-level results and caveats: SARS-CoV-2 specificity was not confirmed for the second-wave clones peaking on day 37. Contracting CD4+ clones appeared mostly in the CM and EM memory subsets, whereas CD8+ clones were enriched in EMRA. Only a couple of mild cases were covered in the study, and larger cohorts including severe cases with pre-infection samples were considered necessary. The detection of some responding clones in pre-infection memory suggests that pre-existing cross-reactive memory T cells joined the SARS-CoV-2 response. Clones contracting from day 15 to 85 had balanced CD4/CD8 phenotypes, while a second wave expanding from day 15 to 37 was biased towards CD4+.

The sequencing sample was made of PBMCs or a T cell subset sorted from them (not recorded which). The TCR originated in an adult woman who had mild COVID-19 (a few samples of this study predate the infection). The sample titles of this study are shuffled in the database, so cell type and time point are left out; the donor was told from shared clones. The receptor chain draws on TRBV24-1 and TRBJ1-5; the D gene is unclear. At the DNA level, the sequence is TGTGCCACCTCCGACGGGAATCAGCCCCAGCATTTT. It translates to CATSDGNQPQHF.